Listed here are 10 T cell receptor beta chains from one sample, sequenced in a study of vaccination and CD4 T cells after COVID-19. For these TCRs, the target antigens are not known. The Oncomine TCR Beta short-read assay was what sequenced the DNA obtained from cultured CD4+ T cells. Each CDR3 protein is one row after TCRdb ran MiXCR on the PCR reads. Of roughly 13,000 distinct CDR3 sequences in the sample, about 61% were seen once. Indicated treatment: roughly 11-day PBMC culture with coronavirus spike peptide pools or control peptides (ViraFEST assay). Sequencing was carried out using CD4+ T cells from blood, cultured in vitro. These receptors were obtained from a human donor who had recovered from COVID-19.

This sequence joins TRBV7-2 and TRBJ2-3, with D tentatively TRBD2 (7 bases). The V end lost 1 base, the J end lost 3 bases, and 26 bases lay between the germline ends. The CDR3 is 20 amino acids. CDR1 SGHTA and CDR2 FQGNSA come from the germline V gene. CDR3 protein: CASSLVGGAKKVTKTDTQYF. DNA of the CDR3: TGTGCCAGCAGCTTAGTGGGGGGGGCCAAGAAAGTCACTAAAACAGATACGCAGTATTTT.

The J gene is TRBJ1-2, the V gene TRBV6-1; maybe TRBD1 (5 bases). CDR1 and CDR2 from the germline V gene are MNHNS and SASEGT. This CDR3 has 15 residues. The V and J ends lost 6 bases and 5 bases respectively, with 19 bases between them. The CDR3 loop reads CASSRTGTSDYGYTF. CDR3 nucleotides: TGTGCCAGCAGCCGCACCGGGACTTCCGATTATGGCTACACCTTC.

The rearrangement uses TRBV19 and TRBJ1-2; D remains ambiguous. Germline CDR1 and CDR2: LNHDA and SQIVND (reference sequence). The CDR3 loop spans 11 amino acids. V gave up 9 bases and J gave up 2 bases, with 7 bases separating them. The DNA for the CDR3 is TGTGCCAGCCAGCTGAACTATGGCTACACCTTC. Protein: CASQLNYGYTF.

The J gene is TRBJ2-1, the V gene TRBV5-3, with D possibly TRBD1 on 6 matching bases. The J call is in doubt because the DNA end fits TRBJ2-7 better. TRBV5-3 is labeled an ORF, and its function is uncertain. The CDR3 spans 15 residues. DNA for the CDR3: TGTGCCAGAAGCTTTAATATCGAGGGGGATTACGAGCAGTACTTC. Translating it yields CARSFNIEGDYEQYF.

The V gene is TRBV7-2, the J gene TRBJ2-3, with TRBD2 identical over 7 bases. The CDR3 is 14 amino acids. V shed 4 bases and J 3 bases; nucleotides not matched to a gene: 4. The germline V gene has CDR1 SGHTA and CDR2 FQGNSA. Here the CDR3 DNA reads TGTGCCAGCAGCTCGATAGCGGGTACAGATACGCAGTATTTT. This gives the protein CASSSIAGTDTQYF.

Only a few counts were recorded for this clonotype. The rearrangement uses TRBV19 and TRBJ2-2; D not resolved. Germline CDR1 and CDR2: LNHDA and SQIVND (reference sequence). The germline V and J ends were trimmed by 2 bases and 7 bases, with 8 bases remaining between them. This CDR3 has 13 residues. The CDR3 protein is CASSIRPHGELFF. Here the CDR3 DNA reads TGTGCCAGTAGTATACGACCGCACGGGGAGCTGTTTTTT. Together with reference TRBV19 and TRBJ2-2, the CDR3 gives the full variable domain: DGGITQSPKYLFRKEGQNVTLSCEQNLNHDAMYWYRQDPGQGLRLIYYSQIVNDFQKGDIAEGYSVSREKKESFPLTVTSAQKNPTAFYLCASSIRPHGELFFGEGSRLTVL.

This rearrangement joins TRBV7-6 to TRBJ1-1; maybe TRBD1 (5 bases). V lost 4 bases and J lost 2, with 14 bases in between. The CDR3 consists of 15 residues. Per the germline V gene, CDR1 is SGHVS and CDR2 is FNYEAQ. Here the CDR3 DNA reads TGTGCCAGCAGCTCCTCTTGGACAAGTAACACTGAAGCTTTCTTT. It is translated as CASSSSWTSNTEAFF.

The chain employs TRBV29-1 and TRBJ2-7; tentatively, D is TRBD2 (5 bases). V was cut by 3 bases and J by 2 bases, with 14 bases left in between. The CDR3 covers 14 residues. Per germline, CDR1 SQVTM and CDR2 ANQGSEA. The CDR3: CSVEFATAAYEQYF. As DNA, the CDR3 is TGCAGCGTTGAGTTCGCAACAGCGGCCTACGAGCAGTACTTC.

The chain employs TRBV30 and TRBJ1-2; the D is unclear. Germline loops: CDR1 GTSNPN, CDR2 SVGIG (reference sequence). Trimming took 0 bases from V and 4 from J, leaving 15 bases between them. The CDR3 is 15 amino acids. CDR3 sequence reads: CAWSVLGYSSYGYTF. The CDR3 bases are TGTGCCTGGAGTGTACTGGGGTACTCTAGCTATGGCTACACCTTC.

V is TRBV20-1 and J is TRBJ2-7; no firm D call. Germline V CDR1 and CDR2: DFQATT, SNEGSKA (reference sequence). The CDR3 length is 15 residues. Trimming pared 3 bases from V and 6 bases from J, leaving 21 bases between. The CDR3 bases are TGCAGTGCTAGGTCGATGGGCTCCCCGGGCTCCGAGCAGTACTTC. Its protein is CSARSMGSPGSEQYF.